The 27 T cell receptor beta chains listed next were all sequenced from one sample in a study of CD8+ T cells in alopecia areata. The sequencing template was cDNA reverse transcribed from extracted RNA. Repertoires were generated with immunoSEQ multiplex PCR, while TCRdb's copy carries only in-frame clones and drops some. The sample carries around 130,000 clones, around 60% recorded once. The sample here was CD4+ T cells sorted from blood, taken at week 0. All receptors come from a human donor with alopecia areata.

The chain uses TRBV4-3 and TRBJ2-5, with TRBD2 matching over 12 bases. This CDR3 region has 14 residues. V lost 3 bases, J lost 4 bases, and 0 bases stayed unmatched. CDR1 is LGHNA and CDR2 is YSLEER in the germline V gene. In DNA form, the CDR3 reads TGCGCCAGCAGCCAGACTAGCGGGAGAGAGACCCAGTACTTC. It yields the protein CASSQTSGRETQYF.

In this sample, this clone turned up a few times. This chain links TRBV4-1 with TRBJ2-7; D is unresolved. V was clipped by 0 bases and J by 2 bases, with 11 bases between them. The CDR3 spans 15 residues. Germline values: CDR1 MGHRA, CDR2 YSYEKL. The CDR3 here is CASSQDLGPAYEQYF. Here the CDR3 DNA reads TGCGCCAGCAGCCAAGATCTGGGTCCTGCCTACGAGCAGTACTTC.

The chain employs TRBV18 and TRBJ2-5; 7 nucleotides agree with TRBD2. The CDR3 totals 14 residues. The V gene's germline CDR1 is KGHSH and CDR2 LQKENI. J gave up 2 bases and V 2 bases, and 2 bases lay outside the gene matches. CDR3 in amino acids: CASSPEGGQETQYF. The CDR3 DNA sequence: TGTGCCAGCTCACCAGAGGGAGGGCAAGAGACCCAGTACTTC.

This chain links TRBV28 with TRBJ2-7, with D unclear. The germline gives CDR1 MDHEN, CDR2 SYDVKM. Trimming shortened V by 6 bases and J by 4 bases, and 16 bases separated the two germline ends. The CDR3 runs 14 residues. CDR3 DNA sequence: TGTGCCAGCAGCCTGCTGGTGAGGATTTACGAGCAGTACTTC. Amino acid sequence: CASSLLVRIYEQYF.

This clone was counted a few times. CDR3 nucleotides: TGTGCCAGCAGTTCCCTAGCGGGAGAGTTAAATGAGCAGTTCTTC. Translating gives CASSSLAGELNEQFF. This sequence joins TRBV6-6 and TRBJ2-1; 10 bases align to TRBD2. CDR1 is MNHNY and CDR2 is SVGAGI in the germline V gene (reference sequence). This CDR3 is 15 amino acids long. V shed 4 bases, J shed 7 bases, and the junction held 7 bases outside the gene matches.

This clone was recorded a few times. V and J are TRBV15 and TRBJ1-1, with no clear D. This CDR3 is 13 amino acids long. Germline CDR1 is LNHNV and CDR2 is YYDKDF (reference sequence). V was pared by 5 bases and J by 0 bases, with 7 bases between. In DNA, the CDR3 is TGTGCCACCAGCGGACGGATGAACACTGAAGCTTTCTTT. It encodes CATSGRMNTEAFF. Drawing the rest from reference TRBV15 and TRBJ1-1, the complete variable domain is DAMVIQNPRYQVTQFGKPVTLSCSQTLNHNVMYWYQQKSSQAPKLLFHYYDKDFNNEADTPDNFQSRRPNTSFCFLDIRSPGLGDTAMYLCATSGRMNTEAFFGQGTRLTVV.

The chain employs TRBV4-1 and TRBJ2-5; 7 bases align to TRBD2. This CDR3 is built from 19 residues. CDR1 is MGHRA and CDR2 is YSYEKL in the germline V gene. V trimming: 4 bases; J trimming: 4 bases; junction bases outside the gene matches: 21. The DNA of the CDR3 is TGCGCCAGCAGCCTAGAGAGCGGGGCCGGTTCAGTATGGGCAGAGACCCAGTACTTC. Its translation: CASSLESGAGSVWAETQYF.

V gene TRBV5-1 combines with J gene TRBJ2-3; D unclear. Trimming left V 0 bases short and J 6 bases short, with 11 bases between. Germline V CDR1 and CDR2: SGHRS, YFSETQ. This CDR3 has 14 amino acids. The CDR3 DNA sequence: TGCGCCAGCAGCTTGGGAAACGAAGTGGATACGCAGTATTTT. This sequence encodes CASSLGNEVDTQYF.

The V and J genes are TRBV7-2 and TRBJ2-3; D may be TRBD1 (5 bases). The V gene's germline CDR1 is SGHTA and CDR2 FQGNSA. V was clipped by 2 bases and J by 1 base, with 16 bases between them. This CDR3 spans 17 amino acids. CDR3 in DNA: TGTGCCAGCAGCTTAAACAGGCCCTGGAACGGCACAGATACGCAGTATTTT. This encodes CASSLNRPWNGTDTQYF.

The CDR3: CASSQLRGPYEQYF. In DNA form, the CDR3 reads TGCGCCAGCAGCCAATTACGGGGCCCCTACGAGCAGTACTTC. This rearrangement joins TRBV4-1 to TRBJ2-7, with D perhaps assigned TRBD1 or TRBD2 (5 bases each). V was cut by 2 bases and J by 2 bases, with 10 bases left in between. Germline V gene sequence: CDR1 MGHRA, CDR2 YSYEKL. The CDR3 is made up of 14 amino acids.

This chain links TRBV11-2 with TRBJ2-1; D gene ambiguous. CDR3 length: 12 amino acids. Germline-derived CDR1 and CDR2 are SGHAT and FQNNGV. V lost 1 base and J lost 12, with 10 bases in between. The DNA of the CDR3 is TGTGCCAGCAGCTTAGGGATGATTCGGCAGTTCTTC. This encodes CASSLGMIRQFF.

The J gene is TRBJ2-7, the V gene TRBV9; 10 positions match TRBD1. CDR3 length equals 16 residues. Germline CDR1 is SGDLS and CDR2 is YYNGEE. V shed 3 bases, J shed 5 bases, and the junction held 11 bases outside the gene matches. The CDR3 here is CASSARLKTGGDEQYF. The CDR3 nucleotides read TGTGCCAGCAGCGCCCGTTTGAAGACAGGGGGCGACGAGCAGTACTTC.

The chain recombines TRBV2 with TRBJ1-5, with D possibly TRBD1 on 5 matching bases. Germline V lookup: CDR1 SNHLY, CDR2 FYNNEI. The CDR3 is 15 residues long. V was pared by 6 bases and J by 6 bases, with 18 bases between. The CDR3 protein is CASSRGQEFRQPQHF. The CDR3 nucleotides read TGTGCCAGCAGCCGCGGACAAGAGTTTCGTCAGCCCCAGCATTTT.

The rearrangement links TRBV6-6 to TRBJ1-5; D ambiguous. CDR3 length: 15 residues. Germline lookup yields CDR1 MNHNY and CDR2 SVGAGI (reference sequence). Trimming shortened V by 2 bases and J by 5 bases, and 13 bases separated the two germline ends. CDR3 amino acids: CASSYVDTSDQPQHF. The DNA of the CDR3 is TGTGCCAGCAGTTACGTGGATACCTCCGATCAGCCCCAGCATTTT.

The rearrangement links TRBV18 to TRBJ2-5, with a weak D call TRBD1 (5 bases). The CDR3 is 14 residues long. The V end was cut by 1 base, the J end by 0 bases, with 6 bases between. Germline V CDR1 and CDR2: KGHSH, LQKENI. In DNA, the CDR3 is TGTGCCAGCTCACCACAAGGGGACCAAGAGACCCAGTACTTC. Amino acid sequence: CASSPQGDQETQYF.

The chain links TRBV5-6 to TRBJ1-1; TRBD1 might be the D (5 bases). The CDR3 runs 14 residues. The V gene lost 5 bases and the J gene lost 6 bases, with 17 bases spanning the gap. Germline CDR1 SGHDT, CDR2 YYEEEE. The CDR3 sequence is CASRLRDRLPEAFF. The CDR3 DNA reads TGTGCCAGCAGACTCCGGGACCGCCTACCTGAAGCTTTCTTT. Filled out from reference TRBV5-6 and TRBJ1-1, the complete variable domain reads DAGVTQSPTHLIKTRGQQVTLRCSPKSGHDTVSWYQQALGQGPQFIFQYYEEEERQRGNFPDRFSGHQFPNYSSELNVNALLLGDSALYLCASRLRDRLPEAFFGQGTRLTVV.

Here the CDR3 DNA reads TGTGCCAGCAGCTTGGCCGTGACGGGGGGATTGGACGAGCAGTACTTC. It encodes CASSLAVTGGLDEQYF. V and J are TRBV5-4 and TRBJ2-7; 7 nucleotides match TRBD2. CDR3 length equals 16 residues. V gave up 0 bases and J gave up 5 bases; unmatched junction bases: 11. Looked up from germline, CDR1 is SGHNT and CDR2 is YYREEE (reference sequence). Full variable domain (outside the CDR3, taken from reference TRBV5-4 and TRBJ2-7): ETGVTQSPTHLIKTRGQQVTLRCSSQSGHNTVSWYQQALGQGPQFIFQYYREEENGRGNFPPRFSGLQFPNYSSELNVNALELDDSALYLCASSLAVTGGLDEQYFGPGTRLTVT.

This clone was counted a few times. V is TRBV5-4 and J is TRBJ1-2; TRBD1 aligns across 9 bases. Losses at the gene ends were 3 bases for V and 2 bases for J; bases not matched to a gene: 2. The germline CDR1 and CDR2 sequences are SGHNT and YYREEE (reference sequence). This CDR3 contains 14 residues. This chain's CDR3 is CASSSGTGNYGYTF. CDR3 DNA sequence: TGTGCCAGCAGCTCCGGGACAGGGAACTATGGCTACACCTTC.

This clone was found a few times. The chain couples TRBV5-1 to TRBJ2-5; TRBD1 matches at 7 bases. Germline CDR1 SGHRS, CDR2 YFSETQ. Trimming took 2 bases from V and 3 from J; bases not matched to a gene: 4. This CDR3 region has 14 residues. The CDR3 DNA reads as TGCGCCAGCAGCTTAGGACAGGCAGAAGAGACCCAGTACTTC. Translation: CASSLGQAEETQYF.

This chain links TRBV14 with TRBJ2-3, with D maybe TRBD2 (6 bases). The germline V gene has CDR1 SGHDN and CDR2 FVKESK. The CDR3 has 13 amino acids. V lost 4 bases and J lost 4, with 9 bases in between. The CDR3 DNA reads as TGTGCCAGCAGCCCCGGGACTCCAGATACGCAGTATTTT. Amino acids: CASSPGTPDTQYF.

V and J are TRBV2 and TRBJ1-5; D perhaps matches TRBD1 (6 bases). Trimming left V 6 bases short and J 0 bases short, with 12 bases between. Germline lookup yields CDR1 SNHLY and CDR2 FYNNEI. The CDR3 totals 15 residues. CDR3 in DNA: TGTGCCAGCAGCGCCGGGACAACTAGCAATCAGCCCCAGCATTTT. It specifies CASSAGTTSNQPQHF.

V is TRBV2 and J is TRBJ2-2; tentative D call: TRBD2 (6 bases). The CDR3 totals 13 residues. Germline lookup yields CDR1 SNHLY and CDR2 FYNNEI. Trimming removed 4 bases at V and 9 bases at J, with 12 bases between. CDR3 bases: TGTGCCAGCAGTGGGGGGGATAGCCGGGAGCTGTTTTTT. This gives the protein CASSGGDSRELFF.

The CDR3 DNA sequence: TGCGCCAGCAGCTTGACGGGCATGAGCAATCAGCCCCAGCATTTT. It codes for CASSLTGMSNQPQHF. The chain couples TRBV5-1 to TRBJ1-5; D is undetermined. This CDR3 is 15 amino acids long. The germline V gene encodes CDR1 SGHRS and CDR2 YFSETQ. V was cut by 1 base and J by 1 base, with 9 bases left in between.

The chain couples TRBV5-1 to TRBJ1-2, with a possible D match to TRBD1 (5 bases). Trimming pared 5 bases from V and 3 bases from J, leaving 11 bases between. Germline CDR1 is SGHRS and CDR2 is YFSETQ. The CDR3 is 13 residues long. The CDR3 loop is CASRVQGDYGYTF. Here the CDR3 DNA reads TGCGCCAGCAGAGTGCAGGGTGACTATGGCTACACCTTC.

There are a few counts of this clone. The J gene is TRBJ2-1, the V gene TRBV19; the D gene is possibly TRBD2 (6 bases). There are 15 residues in the CDR3. V was pared by 7 bases and J by 0 bases, with 13 bases between. CDR1 is LNHDA, CDR2 SQIVND, per germline (reference sequence). CDR3 coding DNA: TGTGCCAGTACTTCCCCGGGGGTCTCCTACAATGAGCAGTTCTTC. Its protein is CASTSPGVSYNEQFF.

The J gene is TRBJ2-5, the V gene TRBV27, with D perhaps matching TRBD1 (5 bases). The V and J ends lost 2 bases and 0 bases respectively, with 10 bases between them. The CDR3 is made up of 15 amino acids. CDR1 MNHEY and CDR2 SMNVEV come from the germline V gene (reference sequence). Written as DNA, the CDR3 is TGTGCCAGCAGTTTACGGCAGGGATACCAAGAGACCCAGTACTTC. This sequence encodes CASSLRQGYQETQYF.

The rearrangement uses TRBV6-4 and TRBJ1-6; D gene uncertain. CDR3 length: 16 residues. The V and J ends lost 8 bases and 0 bases respectively, with 14 bases between them. The germline V gene has CDR1 MRHNA and CDR2 SNTAGT. CDR3 DNA sequence: TGTGCCAGCCGAGACACCTTTAGCTCCTATAATTCACCCCTCCACTTT. Amino acid sequence: CASRDTFSSYNSPLHF.